Included here is one TCR beta chain sequence, with context. Documented treatment: randomized to nivolumab then ipilimumab (arm A) or the reverse (arm B). This sample was taken from a study of sequential checkpoint blockade in melanoma. V dropped 4 bases and J dropped 8; count of bases not matched to a gene: 9. Germline V gene sequence: CDR1 PRHDT, CDR2 FYEKMQ (reference sequence). This CDR3 spans 15 amino acids. The assay was immunoSEQ multiplex PCR, and TCRdb's table has in-frame clones only and misses some. The sample includes more than 9,000 clones, around 67% of them seen just once. The clonotype was recovered from a human donor with melanoma. The material sequenced was CD8+ T cells sorted from blood (inferred from file names), taken from a patient given nivolumab and ipilimumab in sequence. The chain combines TRBV13 with TRBJ1-5, with TRBD1 matching over 9 bases. This CDR3 reads CASSSRDRAFEPQHF. CDR3 nucleotide sequence: TGTGCCAGCAGCTCCCGGGACAGGGCTTTTGAGCCCCAGCATTTT.